These 11 T cell receptor beta chains were sequenced from one sample in a study of T cell clonality in common variable immunodeficiency. Overall study findings and caveats: In common variable immunodeficiency, TCR beta chains reportedly carried fewer deletions and N-nucleotide insertions.

TCRdb keeps only in-frame clones here, not all; method: immunoSEQ multiplex PCR. This table holds several thousand clones. No antigen has been identified for these receptors. The sample consisted of peripheral blood mononuclear cells. Receptors originate from a human donor with common variable immunodeficiency.

Details on this clone: The CDR3 end falls 3 residues outside the read, so it is completed with the germline J gene. The chain recombines TRBV5-1 with TRBJ2-3, with TRBD2 identical over 10 bases. V shed 0 bases, J shed 2 bases, and the junction held 9 bases outside the gene matches. Germline CDR1 and CDR2: SGHRS and YFSETQ. The CDR3 has 18 amino acids. The CDR3 is CASSLALGLAVNTDTQYF. The CDR3 bases that were read are TGCGCCAGCAGCTTGGCCCTTGGACTAGCGGTTAACACAGATACG.

With respect to this clone: The read halts 3 residues ahead of the CDR3 end, with the missing end drawn from the germline J gene. J is TRBJ1-5 and V is TRBV19, with TRBD1 matching over 8 bases. Per germline, CDR1 LNHDA and CDR2 SQIVND (reference sequence). V lost 3 bases to trimming and J lost 3 bases; unmatched junction nucleotides: 10. This CDR3 region has 17 residues. This CDR3 is CASSMWGTGLSNQPQHF. CDR3 DNA, as far as it was read: TGTGCCAGTAGTATGTGGGGGACAGGACTGTCCAATCAGCCC. The variable domain in full, with the rest retrieved from reference TRBV19 and TRBJ1-5, is DGGITQSPKYLFRKEGQNVTLSCEQNLNHDAMYWYRQDPGQGLRLIYYSQIVNDFQKGDIAEGYSVSREKKESFPLTVTSAQKNPTAFYLCASSMWGTGLSNQPQHFGDGTRLSIL.

In regard to this clone: The read comes to an end 3 residues before the CDR3 does, leaving the germline J gene to fill in the end. The J gene is TRBJ2-4, the V gene TRBV7-2; perhaps TRBD1 as D (5 bases). The CDR3 spans 12 residues. The germline gives CDR1 SGHTA, CDR2 FQGNSA. Partial CDR3 DNA: TGTGCCAGCAGCTTAGCGCAGGGTGTT. Amino acids: CASSLAQGV. The full CDR3 protein reads CASSLAQGVQYF.

By frequency, this clone registers medium-sized. Read data end 3 residues before the CDR3 end; the end is taken from the germline J gene. The J gene is TRBJ2-7, the V gene TRBV5-6; D is perhaps TRBD1 (6 bases). Germline CDR1 SGHDT, CDR2 YYEEEE. Between the trimmed V and J ends, which lost 4 bases and 3 bases, there was a span of 11 bases. The CDR3 totals 13 residues. CDR3 loop: CASSAGQLYEQYF. CDR3 bases read: TGTGCCAGCAGCGCAGGACAGCTCTACGAG.

The part of the CDR3 DNA that was read is TGTGCCAGCTCACCCCGTTTACTGGGACAGGGGGCTCGTGGC. Protein sequence: CASSPRLLGQGARG. The complete CDR3 reads CASSPRLLGQGARGYTF. This chain joins TRBV18 and TRBJ1-2; 12 nucleotides line up with TRBD1. The read stops 3 residues short of the end of the CDR3; the missing end is completed from the germline J gene. V dropped 3 bases and J dropped 7; count of bases not matched to a gene: 12. The CDR3 runs 17 residues. Germline V gives CDR1 KGHSH, CDR2 LQKENI.

This clone counts as medium-sized by frequency. The read falls 3 residues short of the CDR3 end, and the missing part is taken from the germline J gene. The chain has TRBV12-3 or TRBV12-4 and TRBJ1-5; TRBD1 is a possible D gene (6 bases). CDR3 length: 13 residues. V was clipped by 6 bases and J by 4 bases, with 10 bases between them. The covered CDR3 bases are TGTGCCAGCAGACCGGACAGAAATCAGCCC. Translating it yields CASRPDRNQP. The whole CDR3 sequence reads CASRPDRNQPQHF.

Note on this clone: The CDR3 goes on 3 residues after the read ends, and that part is filled in from the germline J gene. V is TRBV18 and J is TRBJ2-3; maybe TRBD2 (7 bases). The CDR3 runs 14 residues. Germline V gives CDR1 KGHSH, CDR2 LQKENI. Trimming removed 5 bases at V and 5 bases at J, with 14 bases between. Partial CDR3 DNA: TGTGCCAGCTCATCGGCAGGGGAGGGAGATACG. Protein product: CASSSAGEGDT. The complete CDR3 sequence is CASSSAGEGDTQYF.

With regard to this clone: With the read ending 3 residues before the CDR3 end, the germline J gene is used to fill in that end. This chain connects TRBV7-8 to TRBJ2-3; D is undetermined. The CDR3 is made up of 11 amino acids. Germline lookup yields CDR1 SGHVS and CDR2 FQNEAQ. The ends were cut back, 5 bases at V and 5 bases at J, with 5 bases in the middle. The CDR3 protein is CASSQLDTQYF. CDR3 DNA, as far as it was read: TGTGCCAGCAGCCAACTAGATACG.

CDR3 protein: CASTHRGGNSPLHF. CDR3 bases read: TGTGCCAGCACCCACAGGGGGGGAAATTCACCC. The rearrangement links TRBV19 to TRBJ1-6; 8 bases agree with TRBD1. Read sequence stops 3 residues before the CDR3 end, and the germline J gene provides the missing end. Per germline, CDR1 LNHDA and CDR2 SQIVND (reference sequence). After removal of 9 bases from V and 7 bases from J, the junction contained 8 bases not matched to a gene. The CDR3 runs 14 residues.

This clone is deemed medium-sized by its frequency. CDR3 DNA (partial): TGCGCCAGCAGCTTGGCCCCGACCGGGGAG. It codes for CASSLAPTGE. The entire CDR3 protein reads CASSLAPTGELFF. The rearrangement uses TRBV5-1 and TRBJ2-2; D is undetermined. The read is 3 residues too short to cover the CDR3 end, so that end is filled in from the germline J gene. The germline gives CDR1 SGHRS, CDR2 YFSETQ. Trimming removed 0 bases from V and 5 bases from J, with 5 bases in between. The CDR3 covers 13 residues.

By frequency, this clone registers medium-sized. The read ends 3 residues shy of where the CDR3 ends; the end is completed using the germline J gene. J is TRBJ2-5 and V is TRBV5-1; 7 bases are a match to TRBD1. This CDR3 region has 14 residues. Germline CDR1 and CDR2: SGHRS and YFSETQ. V was clipped by 0 bases and J by 7 bases; unmatched bases: 6. CDR3 loop: CASSLERGRGTQYF. CDR3 bases read: TGCGCCAGCAGCTTGGAAAGGGGGCGCGGGACC.